This TCR beta chain was recovered during a study of regulatory T cells in long-lasting Graves disease (dated by TCRdb to the early 2020s). General notes on the study: Newly diagnosed Graves' disease patients had taken antithyroid drugs for less than 3 months. The study was conducted in China and was registered as a clinical trial. A total of around 35 samples underwent TCR sequencing: about 13 from persistent and approximately 20 from newly diagnosed Graves' disease patients. This study used TCR sequencing and RNA sequencing of peripheral blood to compare persistent Graves' disease patients against newly diagnosed Graves' disease patients.

Libraries were constructed by multiplex PCR. Instrument on record: Illumina HiSeq 4000. iRepertoire HTBI primers and Arm-PCR amplification of CDR3 regions were used to construct TCR beta libraries. PCR products were gel purified before sequencing. The study's processing was this. Gene usage analysis of CDR3 amino acid clonotypes used the approximately 56 TRBV and 14 to 15 TRBJ segments found across samples. Filtered high-quality paired reads were merged into contigs using COPE and FqMerger. Contigs were aligned with BLAST to IMGT TRBV, TRBD and TRBJ reference genes, and CDR3 was defined per IMGT. Any clonotype with a frequency above 0.1% was counted as a highly expanded clone. Repertoire diversity was measured by Shannon entropy, and V-J evenness by the Gini coefficient. A clonotype was considered public if more than one individual shared it. Using fastp trimming at Q25 and MiXCR clonotype assembly, TCRdb reanalyzed the public sequencing data and kept in-frame beta chains. Rows are combined by CDR3 protein, so each entry shows the most common genes and DNA. The V and J calls were determined by TCRdb, not by the authors. The sample profile shows around 480,000 distinct CDR3 sequences; approximately 16% of them were found once. The ten largest clonotypes hold 20% to 30% of the sample.

From a lookup of the germline V gene (reference sequence), CDR1 and CDR2 are LGHDT and YNNKEL. The germline V end is reduced by 8 bases and the J end by 5 bases; junction bases left unmatched: 8. Its CDR3 holds 13 amino acids, cysteine through phenylalanine. Solely the CDR3 DNA is kept, with 39 bases framed from the first base. A note on this clonotype: What this receptor recognizes is not known. Base qualities are not provided; no much larger clone lies one nucleotide away.

Beyond this particular receptor, the publication reports: TRBV28, TRBJ1-2 and TRBJ2-5 were preferentially used in persistent disease, while TRBV20-1 and TRBJ2-1 were favored in newly diagnosed disease. Because the primary lesion, thyroid tissue, could not be accessed, the study looked at peripheral blood alone. Persistent Graves' disease patients showed lower TCR Shannon entropy and fewer highly expanded clones than newly diagnosed patients, suggesting clonal expansion. The authors noted that the small sample size was a limitation that may lower accuracy. Patients with persistent disease shared more public clonotypes (around 2,500) than newly diagnosed patients did (about 970). Sequencing and analysis were limited to the TCR beta chain.

This specimen's time point label, interpreted: newly diagnosed GD, antithyroid drugs for less than 3 months. RNA was extracted from PBMCs in TRIzol for both TCR sequencing and RNA sequencing. The diagnosis of Graves' disease was made according to American Thyroid Association guidelines. Patients were recruited from an endocrinology department in Xi'an, China. From each patient, around 9 milliliters of peripheral blood was collected into an EDTA anticoagulant tube. Ficoll Paque Plus density gradient separation was used to isolate PBMCs, and no further T cell sorting was performed. An Agilent 2100 Bioanalyzer and agarose gel were used to assess RNA quality, and a NanoDrop 2000 was used to measure RNA concentration. In addition, the sample was reused for a study of T cells in Graves' hyperthyroidism and ophthalmopathy. The second investigation adds: Stable Graves' hyperthyroidism was defined as the absence of progression to ophthalmopathy over 18 months of follow-up. The hyperthyroidism patients were between 18 and 65 years old and newly diagnosed, with a disease duration of less than 2 months. Patients with uncontrolled infections, other autoimmune diseases, pregnancy or lactation were excluded. Clinical symptoms, serum thyroxine and TRAb, thyroid ultrasound, and orbital computed tomography formed the basis for the diagnoses. A first-round RT-PCR of the TCR CDR3 used the HTBI primer set with the Qiagen OneStep RT-PCR kit. Most expanded thyroid clonotypes (frequency above 0.001) were also detected in blood, a finding suggesting that blood repertoires may reflect thyroid immune responses. In cross-validation, a model built on a 13 V-J signature told ophthalmopathy apart from stable hyperthyroidism with approximately 91% sensitivity and approximately 81% specificity, and in testing the same model reached 80%/75%. In validation, the model predicted progression to ophthalmopathy a median of around six months before onset, with around 70% sensitivity and around 76% specificity. A discovery cohort of about 95 patients, roughly 45 with Graves' ophthalmopathy and about 58 with stable Graves' hyperthyroidism, was used to find distinguishing TCR V-J signatures. Prospective prediction of ophthalmopathy was tested in an independent validation cohort of some 19 hyperthyroidism patients and some 17 patients who later progressed to ophthalmopathy. For training and testing, the roughly 93 patients in the discovery cohort were randomly divided in a 7:3 ratio. In roughly six Graves' hyperthyroidism patients, the study also compared T-cell repertoires from thyroid tissue with T-cell repertoires from blood. Once sampling was done, hyperthyroidism patients were given methimazole at a starting dose of 30 mg daily, whereas ophthalmopathy patients were given high-dose intravenous methylprednisolone. A second multiplex PCR round built the libraries, followed by size selection and purification. Sequencing of the libraries was done on an Illumina HiSeq2000 using paired-end 100 bp reads. SOAPnuke was used to process the raw data, throwing out any read that contained adapters or uncalled bases, had a mean Phred below 15, or lacked an exact constant-primer or identifier match. COPE v1.2.5 was used to merge the high-quality paired reads, and each unique nucleotide sequence was defined as a clonotype. Clonotypes were aligned to IMGT TRBV, TRBD and TRBJ reference segments using MiTCR v1.1. The analysis was restricted to V-J combinations with a frequency above 0.0001, which together covered 99% to 99.2% of the repertoires. A TCS score was defined as the ratio between F50 (clonal expansion) and ExV (chaos), using BLOSUM62-based TCRdist between CDR3 peptides within each V-J. Welch's t-statistics and random forest reduced 500 to 650 V-J features to 13, which were used in a naive Bayes classifier (R e1071). No statistical method was used to set the sample size in advance, and investigators knew the group allocation. The paper reports TCR Vbeta CDR3 sequencing of some 140 peripheral blood samples: under 45 ophthalmopathy, 70 to 85 hyperthyroidism and approximately 17 progressor patients.

This receptor was taken from a middle-aged woman with Graves disease. Donor details come from another sample of the same person, matched by shared clones. The source was peripheral blood mononuclear cells (PBMCs), collected at new diagnosis, from a patient treated with antithyroid drugs. The V gene is TRBV3-1 and the J gene is TRBJ2-5; TRBD2 matches 7 bases in the middle. CDR3 protein: CASSRLATETQYF. In nucleotide form, the sequence is TGTGCCAGCTCCCGACTAGCAACGGAGACCCAGTACTTC.